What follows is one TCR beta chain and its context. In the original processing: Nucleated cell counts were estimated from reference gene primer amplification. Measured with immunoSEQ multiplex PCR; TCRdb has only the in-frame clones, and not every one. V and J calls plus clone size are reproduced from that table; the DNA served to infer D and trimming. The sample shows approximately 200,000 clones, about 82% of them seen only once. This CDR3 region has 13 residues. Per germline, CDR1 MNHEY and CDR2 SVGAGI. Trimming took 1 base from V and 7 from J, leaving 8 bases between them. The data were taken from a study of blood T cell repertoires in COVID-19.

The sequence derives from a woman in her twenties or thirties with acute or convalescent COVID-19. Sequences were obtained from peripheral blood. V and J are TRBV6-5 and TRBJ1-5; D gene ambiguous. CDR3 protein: CASSYLSGQPQHF. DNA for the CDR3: TGTGCCAGCAGTTACTTAAGCGGCCAGCCCCAGCATTTT.